The clone carrying this T cell receptor (beta chain) was seen only a few times. Its antigen remains unidentified. Sequenced by immunoSEQ multiplex PCR; TCRdb stores in-frame clones only, minus some. The data hold some 97,000 clones, with around 93% observed a single time. The data originate from a study of OX40 agonist ivuxolimab in advanced cancers. On the study more broadly: Of the patients, three showed partial responses, one with hepatocellular carcinoma and two with cutaneous melanoma. Findings and caveats of the study: In CD8+ T cells, expanded clones were on average more numerous than in CD4+. Patients with a partial response at 0.1-3.0 mg/kg had among the lowest clonal expansion. Clonal expansion from baseline to week 6 occurred in both CD4+ and CD8+ T cells.

Per germline, CDR1 LNHDA and CDR2 SQIVND (reference sequence). The V and J ends lost 8 bases and 3 bases, in that order; junction bases with no gene match: 6. This CDR3 region has 15 residues. The chain joins TRBV19 to TRBJ2-6; 8 bases match TRBD1. The clonotype originates from an adult with an advanced solid tumor such as melanoma, head and neck, liver or kidney cancer. Sample: CD4+ or CD8+ T cells sorted from blood, taken in a trial of the OX40 agonist ivuxolimab. CDR3 in DNA: TGTGCCAGTGGACAGGGATTTTTTGGGGCCAACGTCCTGACTTTC. Translating it yields CASGQGFFGANVLTF.